This record concerns one T cell receptor (beta chain) sequence. The antigen is not known. Expansion of antigen-specific CD4+ T cells with viral peptide pools was carried out by the ViraFEST assay before sequencing. An approximately nine-day culture period preceded the isolation of CD4+ T cells. Sometime from March through December 2020, the person acquired a SARS-CoV-2 infection that PCR confirmed. Cultures got half-medium changes with IL-2 on days 3 and 7. Data came from immunoSEQ multiplex PCR; TCRdb stores just in-frame clones and leaves some out. In the table there are some 22,000 clones, approximately 76% of which are singletons. This entry is derived from a study of vaccination effects on CD4 cells after COVID-19. Overall study: A couple of convalescent patients provided samples 16 days and one week prevaccination. Study results and caveats: A shortage of convalescent patients and an absence of early post-infection timepoints characterized the study.

Between the trimmed V and J ends, which lost 1 base and 6 bases, there was a span of 23 bases. The CDR3 sequence is 18 residues long. The V gene's germline CDR1 is SGHNT and CDR2 YENEEA. The input for sequencing was CD4+ T cells from PBMCs cultured with SARS-CoV-2 spike peptides, taken before COVID-19 vaccination. The source is a human donor who had a prior SARS-CoV-2 infection. The chain uses TRBV11-3 and TRBJ2-3, with D maybe TRBD2 (5 bases). Here the CDR3 reads CASSLGPRAGQVGDTQYF. The DNA for the CDR3 is TGTGCCAGCAGCTTAGGACCCCGCGCGGGCCAAGTCGGGGATACGCAGTATTTT.